Following are 3 T cell receptor beta chains from one sample sequenced in a study of CD8+ T cells in alopecia areata. The treatment is: oral pan-JAK inhibitor, 5-10 mg twice daily. cDNA serving as the sequencing template came from extracted, reverse transcribed RNA. Libraries were prepared by immunoSEQ multiplex PCR; TCRdb keeps only in-frame clonotypes and omits some of them. The table includes 80,000 to 100,000 clones, around 44% detected once. This specimen was CD8+ T cells sorted from blood, taken at week 24, from a patient treated with tofacitinib. The receptors stem from a human donor with alopecia areata.

The rearrangement uses TRBV6-1 and TRBJ2-1, with D possibly being TRBD1 or TRBD2 (5 bases each). Trimming left V 3 bases short and J 5 bases short, with 17 bases between. The V gene's germline CDR1 is MNHNS and CDR2 SASEGT. The CDR3 runs to 16 residues. The CDR3 reads CASSDFRGPPNNEQFF. The CDR3 region has the DNA TGTGCCAGCAGTGATTTCCGGGGCCCTCCGAACAATGAGCAGTTCTTC.

The chain recombines TRBV19 with TRBJ2-2; no clear D gene. Germline V lookup: CDR1 LNHDA, CDR2 SQIVND (reference sequence). CDR3 length: 13 amino acids. The V end lost 5 bases, the J end lost 5 bases, and 9 bases lay between the germline ends. In nucleotides, the CDR3 is TGTGCCAGTAGTCCGCGTTATACCGGGGAGCTGTTTTTT. Its protein product is CASSPRYTGELFF.

The rearrangement joins TRBV6-5 to TRBJ1-1, with D hard to call. This CDR3 is built from 14 residues. Germline V gene sequence: CDR1 MNHEY, CDR2 SVGAGI. Trimming pared 0 bases from V and 2 bases from J, leaving 7 bases between. CDR3 sequence reads: CASSYSIVNTEAFF. DNA for the CDR3: TGTGCCAGCAGTTACTCGATAGTTAACACTGAAGCTTTCTTT.